This T cell receptor beta chain appears in the sequencing data of a study of shared clonotypes between healthy human individuals. Study-wide background: In total, the donors were two women and a few men aged 18 to 49.

Unsorted material relied on some 90 million PBMCs as the source of genomic DNA. Samples underwent the assay at deep level. Clones were sequenced by immunoSEQ multiplex PCR, and TCRdb holds only the in-frame ones, with some missing. The data contain around 440,000 clones, more than 70% of them singletons. This receptor was taken from a woman aged 40-49 years in good health. Some clones in this sample may be carry-over from other donors' samples. Sequenced sample: PBMCs.

In DNA, the CDR3 is TGTGCCAGCAGCTGGAGGGCCGGGACGGGAAATTCACCCCTCCACTTT. This translates into CASSWRAGTGNSPLHF. V usage is TRBV7-2 and J usage is TRBJ1-6, with D perhaps matching TRBD1 (5 bases). This CDR3 contains 16 residues. The V end lost 4 bases, the J end lost 7 bases, and 17 bases lay between the germline ends. Germline V gene sequence: CDR1 SGHTA, CDR2 FQGNSA.